The 25 T cell receptor beta chains below come from one sample, sequenced in a study of regulatory T cells in long-lasting Graves disease. TCR beta libraries were built with iRepertoire HTBI primers and Arm-PCR of CDR3 regions. Via MiXCR, TCRdb re-called the multiplex PCR reads, giving one row per CDR3 protein. The sample lists 540,000 or so distinct CDR3 sequences; roughly 14% were seen once. Sample time point: newly diagnosed GD, antithyroid drugs for less than 3 months. Extracted RNA from PBMCs served as the source of the TCR library. Separately, the same data were catalogued under a study of T cells in Graves' hyperthyroidism and ophthalmopathy.

This sample comprised peripheral blood mononuclear cells (PBMCs), obtained at new diagnosis, from a patient treated with antithyroid drugs. Receptors originate from a man aged 30-40 years with Graves disease.

This clonotype was found many times. This chain uses TRBV12-3 or TRBV12-4 with TRBJ2-5; 12 bases align to TRBD2. The V segment lost 5 bases and the J segment 5 bases; nucleotides outside the gene matches: 9. This CDR3 is built from 16 residues. CDR3 loop: CASSATTSGRGETQYF. CDR3 nucleotides: TGTGCCAGCAGTGCGACGACTAGCGGGAGAGGTGAGACCCAGTACTTC.

Ten or more counts support this clonotype. The chain uses TRBV27 and TRBJ2-1; no clear D gene. CDR1 is MNHEY and CDR2 is SMNVEV in the germline V gene (reference sequence). V lost 8 bases to trimming and J lost 10 bases, with 15 bases between them. The length of the CDR3 is 12 residues. CDR3 amino acids: CASAESRAEQFF. CDR3 bases: TGTGCCAGCGCAGAGTCCCGTGCGGAGCAGTTCTTC.

This clonotype was found many times. V gene TRBV12-3 or TRBV12-4 combines with J gene TRBJ2-5; D is uncertain. The CDR3 length is 13 residues. Trimming cost V 5 bases and J 3 bases, with 10 bases left between them. CDR3 sequence reads: CASSPTAKETQYF. The CDR3 region has the DNA TGTGCCAGCAGTCCCACAGCAAAAGAGACCCAGTACTTC.

The chain uses TRBV27 and TRBJ1-2, with D maybe TRBD1 (5 bases). Trimming left V 1 base short and J 7 bases short, with 10 bases between. The V gene's germline CDR1 is MNHEY and CDR2 SMNVEV (reference sequence). The CDR3 sequence is 13 residues long. This chain's CDR3 is CASSLFQGIGYTF. The CDR3 nucleotides read TGTGCCAGCAGTTTATTTCAGGGTATTGGCTACACCTTC.

This clonotype was observed at least ten times. J is TRBJ2-3 and V is TRBV2, with a tentative D call TRBD2 (5 bases). Germline lookup yields CDR1 SNHLY and CDR2 FYNNEI. Trimming left V 8 bases short and J 2 bases short, with 17 bases between. The CDR3 length is 15 residues. CDR3 residues: CASREAEMATDTQYF. CDR3 DNA sequence: TGTGCCAGCCGGGAAGCGGAGATGGCCACAGATACGCAGTATTTT. Together with reference TRBV2 and TRBJ2-3, the CDR3 gives the full variable domain: EPEVTQTPSHQVTQMGQEVILRCVPISNHLYFYWYRQILGQKVEFLVSFYNNEISEKSEIFDDQFSVERPDGSNFTLKIRSTKLEDSAMYFCASREAEMATDTQYFGPGTRLTVL.

The sample holds many counts of this clonotype. The rearrangement links TRBV6-1 to TRBJ2-3; D is uncertain. V was clipped by 6 bases and J by 4 bases, with 14 bases between them. The CDR3 consists of 14 residues. Germline V CDR1 and CDR2: MNHNS, SASEGT. CDR3 DNA sequence: TGTGCCAGCAGGGGGAACAGCGACGCAGATACGCAGTATTTT. Amino acids: CASRGNSDADTQYF.

The sample holds many counts of this clonotype. The rearrangement joins TRBV10-3 to TRBJ2-1; 11 bases map to TRBD2. The germline V gene has CDR1 ENHRY and CDR2 SYGVKD. With V trimmed by 5 bases and J by 7 bases, 10 bases remained unmatched. The CDR3 is made up of 16 amino acids. CDR3 in amino acids: CAISIFSSGRSNEQFF. CDR3 in DNA: TGTGCCATCAGTATCTTTTCTAGCGGGAGGAGTAATGAGCAGTTCTTC.

This clonotype was seen ten or more times. This chain connects TRBV5-1 to TRBJ2-1; D is perhaps TRBD2 (5 bases). The V and J ends lost 0 bases and 2 bases respectively, with 12 bases between them. CDR1 and CDR2 from the germline V gene are SGHRS and YFSETQ. The length of the CDR3 is 16 residues. The CDR3 sequence is CASSLGVGGPYNEQFF. The CDR3, as DNA: TGCGCCAGCAGCTTGGGGGTCGGAGGACCCTACAATGAGCAGTTCTTC.

There are many counts of this clonotype. The CDR3 coding sequence is TGTGCCAGCACCCAACTAGCGGGAGTCCGTAGCGATACGCAGTATTTT. It specifies CASTQLAGVRSDTQYF. The J gene is TRBJ2-3, the V gene TRBV6-1; 11 nucleotides agree with TRBD2. In germline, CDR1 is MNHNS, CDR2 SASEGT. CDR3 length equals 16 residues. Unmatched junction bases numbered 12, after V lost 7 bases and J lost 6 bases.

This clonotype was detected many times. J is TRBJ1-4 and V is TRBV14, with D possibly being TRBD1 (6 bases). Germline lookup yields CDR1 SGHDN and CDR2 FVKESK. The V end was cut by 4 bases, the J end by 0 bases, with 9 bases between. This CDR3 comprises 15 residues. In DNA form, the CDR3 reads TGTGCCAGCAGCCGGCGACAGGCAACTAATGAAAAACTGTTTTTT. Protein product: CASSRRQATNEKLFF.

This clonotype was detected many times. The genes are TRBV27 and TRBJ2-1; 8 positions match TRBD2. From germline, CDR1 is MNHEY and CDR2 SMNVEV (reference sequence). The CDR3 consists of 15 residues. V lost 4 bases and J lost 2; bases outside the gene matches: 4. CDR3 region: CASSSTTSAYNEQFF. CDR3 in DNA: TGTGCCAGCAGTTCGACGACTAGCGCCTACAATGAGCAGTTCTTC.

At least ten counts were recorded for this clonotype. V and J are TRBV15 and TRBJ2-1; D gene unclear. Germline V gene lookup returns CDR1 LNHNV and CDR2 YYDKDF (reference sequence). Trimming stripped 0 bases from V and 8 bases from J, with 5 bases between. The CDR3 length is 12 residues. In nucleotides, the CDR3 is TGTGCCACCAGCAGAGATGGGTATGAGCAGTTCTTC. As protein: CATSRDGYEQFF.

The chain recombines TRBV7-3 with TRBJ2-1, with D possibly being TRBD2 (5 bases). CDR1 and CDR2 from the germline V gene are SGHTA and FQGTGA. The CDR3 consists of 16 residues. Trimming stripped 5 bases from V and 1 base from J, with 15 bases between. This chain's CDR3 is CASSPRLRVSYNEQFF. CDR3 in DNA: TGTGCCAGCAGCCCCCGACTGAGGGTATCCTACAATGAGCAGTTCTTC.

Many counts were recorded for this clonotype. The chain employs TRBV24-1 and TRBJ2-1, with 7 bases fitting TRBD1. CDR1 is KGHDR, CDR2 SFDVKD, per germline. V trimming: 5 bases; J trimming: 5 bases; junction bases outside the gene matches: 8. This CDR3 spans 15 amino acids. The DNA for the CDR3 is TGTGCCACCAGTGCTCTGTGGGACAGCAACAATGAGCAGTTCTTC. Its translation: CATSALWDSNNEQFF.

The rearrangement joins TRBV18 to TRBJ2-3; 14 nucleotides match TRBD2. Germline values: CDR1 KGHSH, CDR2 LQKENI. This CDR3 has 17 residues. V trimming: 0 bases; J trimming: 5 bases; junction bases outside the gene matches: 4. CDR3 sequence reads: CASSPPGLAGVRDTQYF. Here the CDR3 DNA reads TGTGCCAGCTCACCACCGGGACTAGCGGGAGTACGAGATACGCAGTATTTT.

This clonotype has only a few counts. The chain employs TRBV10-3 and TRBJ2-3; TRBD1 or TRBD2 may be the D gene (5 bases each). CDR3 size: 15 residues. From germline, CDR1 is ENHRY and CDR2 SYGVKD. With 4 bases removed from V and 2 bases from J, the gap between germline ends came to 13 bases. The CDR3 bases are TGTGCCATCAGTGTTCGGGACCCCAACACAGATACGCAGTATTTT. Translating it yields CAISVRDPNTDTQYF.

The table lists this clonotype with a few counts. This sequence joins TRBV14 and TRBJ2-2, with TRBD2 matching over 10 bases. V gave up 0 bases and J gave up 5 bases; unmatched junction bases: 15. This CDR3 comprises 20 residues. Germline lookup yields CDR1 SGHDN and CDR2 FVKESK. The CDR3 is CASSQDVTFLAGVLTGELFF. CDR3 bases: TGTGCCAGCAGCCAAGACGTAACTTTTCTAGCGGGAGTTCTAACCGGGGAGCTGTTTTTT. The whole variable domain, filled in from reference TRBV14 and TRBJ2-2, reads EAGVTQFPSHSVIEKGQTVTLRCDPISGHDNLYWYRRVMGKEIKFLLHFVKESKQDESGMPNNRFLAERTGGTYSTLKVQPAELEDSGVYFCASSQDVTFLAGVLTGELFFGEGSRLTVL.

This clonotype was detected once. The chain links TRBV25-1 to TRBJ1-4; D is unresolved. This CDR3 region has 13 residues. Trimming took 6 bases from V and 4 from J, leaving 9 bases between them. Germline values: CDR1 MGHDK, CDR2 SYGVNS. In DNA, the CDR3 is TGTGCCAGCAGGCCAGAGATTAATGAAAAACTGTTTTTT. This codes for CASRPEINEKLFF.

The V gene is TRBV7-2, the J gene TRBJ2-7; 13 bases fit TRBD2. CDR1 is SGHTA, CDR2 FQGNSA, per germline. The CDR3 has 18 residues. With V trimmed by 5 bases and J by 7 bases, 17 bases remained unmatched. CDR3 in amino acids: CASSGLAGEGPLYREQYF. DNA of the CDR3: TGTGCCAGCAGCGGACTAGCGGGAGAGGGCCCTCTTTATAGAGAGCAGTACTTC.

This clonotype was seen many times. The chain couples TRBV27 to TRBJ1-5, with 11 bases fitting TRBD1. Germline trimming cut 5 bases from V and 7 bases from J; bases unmatched to any gene: 10. Per germline, CDR1 MNHEY and CDR2 SMNVEV (reference sequence). This CDR3 spans 16 amino acids. The CDR3 sequence: CASSSLGTGGRQPQHF. The CDR3 DNA follows: TGTGCCAGCAGTAGTCTGGGGACAGGGGGTCGGCAGCCCCAGCATTTT.

Many counts were recorded for this clonotype. This chain connects TRBV27 to TRBJ2-2, with D possibly matching TRBD1 (6 bases). Trimming stripped 3 bases from V and 4 bases from J, with 15 bases between. The CDR3 contains 16 residues. Germline CDR1 MNHEY, CDR2 SMNVEV (reference sequence). The CDR3 loop reads CASSLGASWGTGELFF. The DNA of the CDR3 is TGTGCCAGCAGTTTGGGGGCCAGCTGGGGCACCGGGGAGCTGTTTTTT.

This clonotype has a count of ten or more. This chain joins TRBV7-9 and TRBJ1-1, with 7 bases aligning to TRBD1. After removal of 5 bases from V and 5 bases from J, the junction contained 20 bases not matched to a gene. Germline V gene data show CDR1 as SEHNR and CDR2 as FQNEAQ (reference sequence). This CDR3 contains 18 residues. CDR3 nucleotides: TGTGCCAGCAGCAAAATAGGGGTTTCGAGGGGGCAGGGAACTGAAGCTTTCTTT. It encodes CASSKIGVSRGQGTEAFF. The full variable domain, rest sourced from reference TRBV7-9 and TRBJ1-1, is DTGVSQNPRHKITKRGQNVTFRCDPISEHNRLYWYRQTLGQGPEFLTYFQNEAQLEKSRLLSDRFSAERPKGSFSTLEIQRTEQGDSAMYLCASSKIGVSRGQGTEAFFGQGTRLTVV.

This clonotype was counted many times. V gene TRBV18 combines with J gene TRBJ2-7; D tentatively reads TRBD1 or TRBD2 (5 bases each). The germline V and J ends were trimmed by 3 bases and 3 bases, with 15 bases remaining between them. Germline V gene data show CDR1 as KGHSH and CDR2 as LQKENI. The CDR3 contains 15 residues. The CDR3 spells CASSPGAEGVYEQYF. The CDR3 nucleotides are TGTGCCAGCTCACCGGGAGCTGAAGGGGTCTACGAGCAGTACTTC.

This clonotype was seen more than once but under ten times. V gene TRBV7-9 combines with J gene TRBJ2-5, with D hard to call. The germline V gene encodes CDR1 SEHNR and CDR2 FQNEAQ (reference sequence). The CDR3 runs 15 residues. V lost 0 bases and J 1 base, leaving 9 bases between the germline ends. The CDR3 is CASSLAWSFQETQYF. In nucleotides, the CDR3 is TGTGCCAGCAGCTTAGCGTGGAGTTTCCAAGAGACCCAGTACTTC.

Points on this clonotype: One end of the junction does not line up with germline, which may come from a read error. The V gene is TRBV6-1, the J gene TRBJ2-7; D may match TRBD1 or TRBD2 (5 bases each). The CDR3 consists of 14 residues. Per germline, CDR1 MNHNS and CDR2 SASEGT. The CDR3 bases are TGTGCCGGCAGCCCCACGAGGGGCCGATACGAGCAGTACTTC. Protein sequence: CAGSPTRGRYEQYF.